Presented here are 24 T cell receptor beta chains from one specimen sequenced in a study of blood T cell repertoires in COVID-19. Using immunoSEQ multiplex PCR, the repertoire was profiled, and TCRdb retains in-frame clones only, with some absent. This sample has fewer than 250,000 clones, with 81% found just once. Specimen: PBMCs or T cells enriched from blood (not recorded which). The origin of the receptors is a woman between 50 and 59 years old with acute COVID-19.

V usage is TRBV5-6 and J usage is TRBJ2-7, with 9 bases that match TRBD2. Germline V gene sequence: CDR1 SGHDT, CDR2 YYEEEE. The junction had 4 bases not matched to a gene; V was cut back by 6 bases and J by 0 bases. The length of the CDR3 is 14 residues. CDR3 region: CASINSGSSYEQYF. For the CDR3, the DNA is TGTGCCAGCATAAATAGCGGGAGCTCCTACGAGCAGTACTTC. The full variable domain, its missing parts supplied by reference TRBV5-6 and TRBJ2-7, is DAGVTQSPTHLIKTRGQQVTLRCSPKSGHDTVSWYQQALGQGPQFIFQYYEEEERQRGNFPDRFSGHQFPNYSSELNVNALLLGDSALYLCASINSGSSYEQYFGPGTRLTVT.

V is TRBV28 and J is TRBJ2-3, with 8 positions matching TRBD1. This CDR3 has 15 residues. The J segment lost 5 bases and the V segment lost 6 bases, leaving 10 bases of the junction unmatched. CDR1 is MDHEN, CDR2 SYDVKM, per germline. CDR3 DNA: TGTGCCAGCAGAGAAGGCAGGGGGCTAGGAGATACGCAGTATTTT. This translates into CASREGRGLGDTQYF.

The chain joins TRBV27 to TRBJ1-2, with D unclear. Germline CDR1 is MNHEY and CDR2 is SMNVEV (reference sequence). CDR3 size: 14 residues. Trimming left V 5 bases short and J 2 bases short, with 12 bases between. The CDR3 region has the DNA TGTGCCAGCAGTCTGCGGAGCACCAACTATGGCTACACCTTC. This translates into CASSLRSTNYGYTF.

The CDR3 spells CASSLGSRAGYEQYF. Written as DNA, the CDR3 is TGTGCCAGCAGCTTAGGATCCAGGGCAGGCTACGAGCAGTACTTC. The chain has TRBV7-6 and TRBJ2-7, with D possibly being TRBD1 (5 bases). The V and J ends lost 1 base and 3 bases respectively, with 13 bases between them. Germline-derived CDR1 and CDR2 are SGHVS and FNYEAQ. The CDR3 is 15 residues long. Variable domain in full (rest from reference TRBV7-6 and TRBJ2-7): GAGVSQSPRYKVTKRGQDVALRCDPISGHVSLYWYRQALGQGPEFLTYFNYEAQQDKSGLPNDRFSAERPEGSISTLTIQRTEQRDSAMYRCASSLGSRAGYEQYFGPGTRLTVT.

This chain joins TRBV29-1 and TRBJ1-2; 8 positions match TRBD1. Germline V lookup: CDR1 SQVTM, CDR2 ANQGSEA. With V trimmed by 4 bases and J by 4 bases, 5 bases remained unmatched. The CDR3 runs 13 residues. CDR3 sequence: CSVARGHSYGYTF. As DNA, the CDR3 is TGCAGCGTTGCCAGGGGGCACAGCTATGGCTACACCTTC. The full variable domain, completed using reference TRBV29-1 and TRBJ1-2, is SAVISQKPSRDICQRGTSLTIQCQVDSQVTMMFWYRQQPGQSLTLIATANQGSEATYESGFVIDKFPISRPNLTFSTLTVSNMSPEDSSIYLCSVARGHSYGYTFGSGTRLTVV.

The V and J genes are TRBV19 and TRBJ1-1; possibly TRBD1 for D (5 bases). CDR3 length: 15 amino acids. Trimming removed 3 bases at V and 2 bases at J, with 13 bases between. Germline loops: CDR1 LNHDA, CDR2 SQIVND (reference sequence). CDR3 amino acids: CASSMARQRNTEAFF. CDR3 nucleotides: TGTGCCAGTAGTATGGCCCGACAGAGAAACACTGAAGCTTTCTTT.

Written as DNA, the CDR3 is TGTGCCATCAGTGGGGCTAGCGAGCCCCAAGAGACCCAGTACTTC. This gives the protein CAISGASEPQETQYF. V gene TRBV10-3 combines with J gene TRBJ2-5; possible D gene TRBD2, 6 bases. In germline, CDR1 is ENHRY, CDR2 SYGVKD. CDR3 length: 15 amino acids. Trimming left V 4 bases short and J 1 base short, with 13 bases between.

J is TRBJ1-6 and V is TRBV4-3, with 8 bases that match TRBD1. Germline loops: CDR1 LGHNA, CDR2 YSLEER. CDR3 size: 14 residues. The junction had 4 bases not matched to a gene; V was cut back by 5 bases and J by 7 bases. CDR3 in amino acids: CASSAQGANSPLHF. The CDR3 coding sequence is TGCGCCAGCAGCGCCCAGGGGGCAAATTCACCCCTCCACTTT.

This clone has a single count. The chain links TRBV18 to TRBJ1-5; a possible D gene is TRBD1 (5 bases). The germline CDR1 and CDR2 sequences are KGHSH and LQKENI. Trimming took 0 bases from V and 11 from J, leaving 14 bases between them. This CDR3 has 14 residues. The CDR3 DNA reads as TGTGCCAGCTCACCACCTAACGACAGACCGGCCCAGCATTTT. The encoded protein is CASSPPNDRPAQHF.

The J gene is TRBJ2-5, the V gene TRBV2; D is uncertain. The CDR3 runs 11 residues. V was cut by 8 bases and J by 4 bases, with 8 bases left in between. Germline V gene data show CDR1 as SNHLY and CDR2 as FYNNEI. The CDR3 DNA follows: TGTGCCAGCCGGTATACAGAGACCCAGTACTTC. Encoded protein: CASRYTETQYF.

The chain combines TRBV9 with TRBJ2-3, with TRBD1 identical over 9 bases. V dropped 4 bases and J dropped 5; count of bases not matched to a gene: 11. Germline V CDR1 and CDR2: SGDLS, YYNGEE. The CDR3 is 16 amino acids. The chain's CDR3 is CASSNQYRGLRDTQYF. DNA of the CDR3: TGTGCCAGCAGCAACCAATACAGGGGGCTTAGAGATACGCAGTATTTT.

The chain has TRBV5-1 and TRBJ2-4; 7 bases match TRBD1. The CDR3 sequence is 16 residues long. V dropped 6 bases and J dropped 4; count of bases not matched to a gene: 13. CDR1 SGHRS and CDR2 YFSETQ come from the germline V gene. CDR3 in DNA: TGCGCCAGCACCCCAGACTTGACAGGGATGAAAAACATTCAGTACTTC. This codes for CASTPDLTGMKNIQYF. Full variable domain (remainder filled in from reference TRBV5-1 and TRBJ2-4): KAGVTQTPRYLIKTRGQQVTLSCSPISGHRSVSWYQQTPGQGLQFLFEYFSETQRNKGNFPGRFSGRQFSNSRSEMNVSTLELGDSALYLCASTPDLTGMKNIQYFGAGTRLSVL.

The CDR3 DNA is TGTGCCAGCAGTTCACAGGGGGCGGGACTGGGTGAAAAACTGTTTTTT. It translates to CASSSQGAGLGEKLFF. The V and J genes are TRBV7-2 and TRBJ1-4; 9 bases map to TRBD1. Germline lookup yields CDR1 SGHTA and CDR2 FQGNSA. The CDR3 contains 16 residues. The junction had 12 bases not matched to a gene; V was cut back by 6 bases and J by 7 bases.

This CDR3 reads CASAPGTSTDTQYF. The CDR3 DNA sequence: TGCGCCAGCGCCCCGGGGACTAGCACAGATACGCAGTATTTT. V gene TRBV5-1 combines with J gene TRBJ2-3; D perhaps matches TRBD2 (6 bases). The CDR3 covers 14 residues. Trimming pared 7 bases from V and 0 bases from J, leaving 12 bases between. The V gene's germline CDR1 is SGHRS and CDR2 YFSETQ.

The V and J genes are TRBV9 and TRBJ2-3; 8 bases agree with TRBD2. Germline V lookup: CDR1 SGDLS, CDR2 YYNGEE. The CDR3 totals 16 residues. J gave up 6 bases and V 0 bases, and 9 bases lay outside the gene matches. The CDR3 loop reads CASSVVNGGARDTQYF. CDR3 DNA sequence: TGTGCCAGCAGCGTAGTTAACGGGGGGGCAAGGGATACGCAGTATTTT.

This clone was seen once. V gene TRBV27 combines with J gene TRBJ2-1; 10 positions agree with TRBD2. Germline V lookup: CDR1 MNHEY, CDR2 SMNVEV (reference sequence). The CDR3 has 16 residues. Unmatched junction bases numbered 11, after V lost 7 bases and J lost 5 bases. CDR3 in amino acids: CASKVSLAGWNNEQFF. The CDR3 nucleotides are TGTGCCAGCAAGGTCTCACTAGCGGGGTGGAACAATGAGCAGTTCTTC.

The rearrangement links TRBV28 to TRBJ1-2; unclear D gene. CDR1 is MDHEN, CDR2 SYDVKM, per germline. The ends were cut back, 6 bases at V and 5 bases at J, with 13 bases in the middle. CDR3 size: 13 residues. CDR3 protein: CASSLTESYGYTF. As DNA, the CDR3 is TGTGCCAGCAGCCTTACGGAGTCGTATGGCTACACCTTC.

J is TRBJ2-1 and V is TRBV7-2; 10 bases map to TRBD1. The CDR3 runs 15 residues. Germline V gene sequence: CDR1 SGHTA, CDR2 FQGNSA. Trimming cost V 4 bases and J 3 bases; bases outside gene matches: 3. CDR3 protein: CASSSGQGNYNEQFF. As DNA, the CDR3 is TGTGCCAGCAGCTCGGGACAGGGGAACTACAATGAGCAGTTCTTC. The whole variable domain, filled in from reference TRBV7-2 and TRBJ2-1, reads GAGVSQSPSNKVTEKGKDVELRCDPISGHTALYWYRQSLGQGLEFLIYFQGNSAPDKSGLPSDRFSAERTGGSVSTLTIQRTQQEDSAVYLCASSSGQGNYNEQFFGPGTRLTVL.

The rearrangement links TRBV5-6 to TRBJ1-5; 8 nucleotides agree with TRBD1. The germline V gene has CDR1 SGHDT and CDR2 YYEEEE. The V gene end was trimmed by 7 bases and the J gene end by 1 base; junction bases not matched to a gene: 4. The CDR3 extends over 14 amino acids. The CDR3 DNA is TGTGCCAGCCTTAGGACAGGGAGCAATCAGCCCCAGCATTTT. Translated, it gives CASLRTGSNQPQHF.

This rearrangement joins TRBV6-5 to TRBJ2-7; 14 nucleotides align to TRBD2. The CDR3 runs 15 residues. Germline V gene sequence: CDR1 MNHEY, CDR2 SVGAGI. V lost 6 bases, J lost 5 bases, and 6 bases stayed unmatched. As DNA, the CDR3 is TGTGCCAGCAGACCCCAGGGACTAGCGGGAGACGAGCAGTACTTC. Translation gives CASRPQGLAGDEQYF.

This chain links TRBV4-3 with TRBJ1-6, with 7 bases aligning to TRBD1. V shed 1 base and J 8 bases; nucleotides not matched to a gene: 5. CDR1 is LGHNA, CDR2 YSLEER, per germline. This CDR3 region has 15 residues. CDR3 amino acids: CASSQAPQGDSPLHF. Written as DNA, the CDR3 is TGCGCCAGCAGCCAAGCACCCCAGGGGGATTCACCCCTCCACTTT.

The chain uses TRBV28 and TRBJ1-2, with TRBD1 matching over 8 bases. J gave up 1 base and V 5 bases, and 6 bases lay outside the gene matches. The CDR3 is 15 amino acids. Germline CDR1 and CDR2: MDHEN and SYDVKM. The CDR3 nucleotides read TGTGCCAGCAGTACCCAGGGGGCGGGTAACTATGGCTACACCTTC. Protein product: CASSTQGAGNYGYTF.

The genes are TRBV15 and TRBJ2-3, with 9 bases identical to TRBD2. CDR1 is LNHNV, CDR2 YYDKDF, per germline (reference sequence). V was pared by 1 base and J by 0 bases, with 5 bases of the junction left unmatched. There are 17 residues in the CDR3. The CDR3 here is CATSRAGLARSTDTQYF. DNA of the CDR3: TGTGCCACCAGCAGAGCGGGACTAGCCCGTAGCACAGATACGCAGTATTTT.

This chain uses TRBV6-2 or TRBV6-3 with TRBJ2-7; the match to TRBD2 covers 7 bases. This CDR3 region has 15 residues. V shed 6 bases, J shed 2 bases, and the junction held 10 bases outside the gene matches. Germline loops: CDR1 MNHEY, CDR2 SVGEGT. The CDR3 region is CASSSTSVGAYEQYF. CDR3 coding DNA: TGTGCCAGCAGCTCTACTAGCGTTGGGGCCTACGAGCAGTACTTC.